This TCR beta chain was identified during a study of T cells expressing NK-cell markers. Overall study: TCR beta repertoires came from sorted CD3+CD56+NKG2C+, CD3+CD56+NKG2C- and CD3+CD56-NKG2C+ T cells. Study-wide results and limits: It is unclear if expanded NKG2C-expressing clones target HCMV antigens.

The germline V gene has CDR1 SGDLS and CDR2 YYNGEE. This CDR3 has 13 amino acids. Note on this clonotype: Its antigen is currently unknown.

TCRdb reprocessed the 5' RACE reads and keeps a single row for each CDR3 protein, giving no DNA. Its listing shows 160,000 or so distinct CDR3 sequences. V is TRBV9 and J is TRBJ1-1; the D call from TCRdb, TRBD1, cannot be confirmed without DNA. The sequenced sample was blood T cells: a sorted CD56 or NKG2C T cell subset, CD4+ or CD8+ T cells, or bulk PBMC T cells (not recorded which). This TCR came from a woman between 18 and 70 years old in good health. The chain's CDR3 is CASSRAMNTEAFF.